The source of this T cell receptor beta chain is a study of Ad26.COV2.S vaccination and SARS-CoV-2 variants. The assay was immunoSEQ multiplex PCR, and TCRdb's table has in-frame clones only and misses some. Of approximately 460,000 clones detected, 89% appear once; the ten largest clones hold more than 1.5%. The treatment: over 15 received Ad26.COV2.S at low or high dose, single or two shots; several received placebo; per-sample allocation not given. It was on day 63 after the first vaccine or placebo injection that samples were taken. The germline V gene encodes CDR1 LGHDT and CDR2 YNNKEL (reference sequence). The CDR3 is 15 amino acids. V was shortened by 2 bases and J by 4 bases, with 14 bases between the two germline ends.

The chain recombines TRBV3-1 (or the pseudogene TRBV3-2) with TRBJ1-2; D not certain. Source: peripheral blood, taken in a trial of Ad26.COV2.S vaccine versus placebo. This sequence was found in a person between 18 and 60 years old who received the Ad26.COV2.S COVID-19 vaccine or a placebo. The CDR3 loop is CASSQFYNPVYGYTF. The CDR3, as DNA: TGTGCCAGCAGCCAATTTTATAATCCGGTCTATGGCTACACCTTC.